This entry features one TCR beta chain sequence. Its antigen is unknown. The CDR3 is made up of 15 amino acids. Trimming cost V 2 bases and J 7 bases, with 17 bases left between them. Germline-derived CDR1 and CDR2 are SQVTM and ANQGSEA. This sample stems from a study of cytomegalovirus exposure and HLA in healthy donors. Study-wide results and limits: The study recorded 150 to 200 TCR beta chains that were cytomegalovirus-associated. A missense variant in DCLRE1C was later tied to TCR beta V- and J-gene trimming. On later analysis, the bulk of CMV-associated TCR beta chains appeared to be HLA-restricted.

The PCR contained 60 Vbeta and 13 Jbeta primers. Measured with immunoSEQ multiplex PCR; TCRdb has only the in-frame clones, and not every one. The table records fewer than 150,000 clones, roughly 80% of them present only once. Sequenced material: PBMCs. The genes are TRBV29-1 and TRBJ2-2; perhaps TRBD2 as D (5 bases). The sequence derives from a man aged 40-49 years in good health and CMV-seropositive. The CDR3: CSVEYMGAMGGELFF. As DNA, the CDR3 is TGCAGCGTTGAATATATGGGAGCAATGGGCGGGGAGCTGTTTTTT.